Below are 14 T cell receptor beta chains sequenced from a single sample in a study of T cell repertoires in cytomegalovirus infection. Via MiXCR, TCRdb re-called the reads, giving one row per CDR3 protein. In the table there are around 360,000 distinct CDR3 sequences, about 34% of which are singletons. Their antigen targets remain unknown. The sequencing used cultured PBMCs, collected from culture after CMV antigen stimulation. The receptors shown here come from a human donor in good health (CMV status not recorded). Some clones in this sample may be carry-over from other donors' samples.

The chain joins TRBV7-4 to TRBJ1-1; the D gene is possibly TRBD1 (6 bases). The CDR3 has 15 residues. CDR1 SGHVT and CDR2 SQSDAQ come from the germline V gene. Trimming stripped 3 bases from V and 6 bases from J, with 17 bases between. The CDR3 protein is CASSFSGTSSSEAFF. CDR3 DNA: TGTGCCAGCAGCTTTTCCGGGACAAGCTCCTCTGAAGCTTTCTTT.

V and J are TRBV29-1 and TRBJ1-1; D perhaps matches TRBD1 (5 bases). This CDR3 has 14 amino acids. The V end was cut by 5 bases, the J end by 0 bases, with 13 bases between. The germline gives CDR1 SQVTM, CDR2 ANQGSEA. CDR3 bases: TGCAGCGTTTCTGGGGCCCCAATGAACACTGAAGCTTTCTTT. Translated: CSVSGAPMNTEAFF.

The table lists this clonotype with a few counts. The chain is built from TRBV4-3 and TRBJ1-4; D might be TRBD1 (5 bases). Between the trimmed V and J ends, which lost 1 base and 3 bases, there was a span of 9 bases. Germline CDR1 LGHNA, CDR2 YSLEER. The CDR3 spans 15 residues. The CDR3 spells CASSQGWGANEKLFF. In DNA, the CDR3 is TGCGCCAGCAGCCAAGGGTGGGGGGCTAATGAAAAACTGTTTTTT.

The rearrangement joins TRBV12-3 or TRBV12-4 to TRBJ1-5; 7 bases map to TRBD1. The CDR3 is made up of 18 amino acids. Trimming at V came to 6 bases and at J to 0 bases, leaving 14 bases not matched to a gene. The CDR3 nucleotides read TGTGCCAGCAGCCGCCGGGACAGAGATTTGTATAGCAATCAGCCCCAGCATTTT. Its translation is CASSRRDRDLYSNQPQHF.

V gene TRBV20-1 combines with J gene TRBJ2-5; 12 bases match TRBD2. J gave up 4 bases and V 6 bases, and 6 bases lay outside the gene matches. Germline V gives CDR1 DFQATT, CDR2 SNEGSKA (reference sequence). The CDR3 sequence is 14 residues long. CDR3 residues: CSADRGLAGETQYF. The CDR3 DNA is TGCAGTGCCGACAGGGGACTAGCGGGAGAGACCCAGTACTTC.

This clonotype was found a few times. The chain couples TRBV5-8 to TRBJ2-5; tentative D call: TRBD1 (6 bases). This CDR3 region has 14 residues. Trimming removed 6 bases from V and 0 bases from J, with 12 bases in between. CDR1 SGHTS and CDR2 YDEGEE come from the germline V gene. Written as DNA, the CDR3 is TGTGCCAGCAAGGGAAGGGGGTACCAAGAGACCCAGTACTTC. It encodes CASKGRGYQETQYF.

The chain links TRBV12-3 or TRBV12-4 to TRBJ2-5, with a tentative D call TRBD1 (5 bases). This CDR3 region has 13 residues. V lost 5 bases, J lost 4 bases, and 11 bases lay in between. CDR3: CASSAGLRETQYF. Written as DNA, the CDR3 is TGTGCCAGCAGTGCAGGGTTGCGAGAGACCCAGTACTTC.

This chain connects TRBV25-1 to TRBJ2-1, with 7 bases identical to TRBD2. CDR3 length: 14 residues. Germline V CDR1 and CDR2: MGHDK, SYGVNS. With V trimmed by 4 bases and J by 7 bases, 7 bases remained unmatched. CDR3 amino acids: CASSAGFSGNEQFF. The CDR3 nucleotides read TGTGCCAGCAGTGCGGGTTTTAGCGGGAATGAGCAGTTCTTC.

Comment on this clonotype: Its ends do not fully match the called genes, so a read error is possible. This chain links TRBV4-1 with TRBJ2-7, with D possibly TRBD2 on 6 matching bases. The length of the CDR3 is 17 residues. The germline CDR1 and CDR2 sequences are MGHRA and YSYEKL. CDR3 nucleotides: TGTGCCAGCAGCCAAGATCAAGGACGGGGGAACTCCTACGAGCAGTACTTC. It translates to CASSQDQGRGNSYEQYF.

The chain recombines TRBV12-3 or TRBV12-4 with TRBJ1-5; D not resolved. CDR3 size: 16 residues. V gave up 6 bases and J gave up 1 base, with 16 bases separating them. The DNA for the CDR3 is TGTGCCAGCAGCCGGGCCACATGGACGAGCAATCAGCCCCAGCATTTT. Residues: CASSRATWTSNQPQHF.

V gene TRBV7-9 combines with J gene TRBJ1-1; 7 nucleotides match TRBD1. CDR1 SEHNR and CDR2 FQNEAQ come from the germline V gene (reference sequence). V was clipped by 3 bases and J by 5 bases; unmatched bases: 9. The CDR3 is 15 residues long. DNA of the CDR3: TGTGCCAGCAGCTTCGGCAGGGGGGCGAGAACTGAAGCTTTCTTT. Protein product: CASSFGRGARTEAFF.

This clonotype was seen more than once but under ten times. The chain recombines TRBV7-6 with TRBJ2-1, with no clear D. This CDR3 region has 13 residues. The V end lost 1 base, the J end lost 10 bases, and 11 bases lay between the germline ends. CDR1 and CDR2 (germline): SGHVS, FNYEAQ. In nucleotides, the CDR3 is TGTGCCAGCAGCTTAGGTTCCGTTCCCGAGCAGTTCTTC. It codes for CASSLGSVPEQFF.

CDR3 amino acids: CSASLAGSYEQYF. In DNA form, the CDR3 reads TGCAGTGCAAGCTTAGCGGGGTCTTACGAGCAGTACTTC. The chain recombines TRBV20-1 with TRBJ2-7; 8 nucleotides agree with TRBD2. The length of the CDR3 is 13 residues. V trimming: 6 bases; J trimming: 4 bases; junction bases outside the gene matches: 8. Germline values: CDR1 DFQATT, CDR2 SNEGSKA (reference sequence).

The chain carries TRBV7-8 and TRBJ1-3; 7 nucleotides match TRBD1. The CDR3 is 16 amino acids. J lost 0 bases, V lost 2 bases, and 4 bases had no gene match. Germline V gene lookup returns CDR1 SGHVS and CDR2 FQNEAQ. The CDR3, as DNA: TGTGCCAGCAGCTTACCTAGGACAGGCTCTGGAAACACCATATATTTT. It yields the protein CASSLPRTGSGNTIYF.